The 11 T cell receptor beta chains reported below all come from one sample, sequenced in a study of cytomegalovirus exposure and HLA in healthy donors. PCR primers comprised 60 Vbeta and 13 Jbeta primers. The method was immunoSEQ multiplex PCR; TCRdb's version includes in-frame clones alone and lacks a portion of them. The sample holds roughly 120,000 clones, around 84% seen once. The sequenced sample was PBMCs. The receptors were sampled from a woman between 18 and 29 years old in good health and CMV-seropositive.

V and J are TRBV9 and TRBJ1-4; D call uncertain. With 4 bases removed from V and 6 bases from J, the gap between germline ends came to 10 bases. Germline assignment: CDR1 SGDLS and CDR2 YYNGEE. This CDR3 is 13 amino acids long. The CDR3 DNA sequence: TGTGCCAGCAGCTCGCGCGGAGATGAAAAACTGTTTTTT. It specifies CASSSRGDEKLFF.

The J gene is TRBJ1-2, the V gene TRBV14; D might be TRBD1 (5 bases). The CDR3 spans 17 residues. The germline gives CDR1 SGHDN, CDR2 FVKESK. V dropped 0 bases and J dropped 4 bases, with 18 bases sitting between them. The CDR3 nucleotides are TGTGCCAGCAGCCAAGATGGGCACCAGGGAGGAGCCTATGGCTACACCTTC. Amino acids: CASSQDGHQGGAYGYTF.

CDR3 in DNA: TGCAGCGTTGAGCCTCCGGGACAGGATTGGGGTGAGCAGTTCTTC. It is translated as CSVEPPGQDWGEQFF. V usage is TRBV29-1 and J usage is TRBJ2-1; 8 bases are a match to TRBD1. V dropped 3 bases and J dropped 9; count of bases not matched to a gene: 13. This CDR3 is built from 15 residues. Germline V gene sequence: CDR1 SQVTM, CDR2 ANQGSEA.

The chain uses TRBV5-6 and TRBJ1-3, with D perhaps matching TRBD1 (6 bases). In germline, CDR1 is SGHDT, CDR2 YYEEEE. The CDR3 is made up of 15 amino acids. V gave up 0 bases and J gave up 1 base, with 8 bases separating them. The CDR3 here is CASSLAGTSGNTIYF. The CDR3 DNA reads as TGTGCCAGCAGCTTGGCCGGGACATCTGGAAACACCATATATTTT.

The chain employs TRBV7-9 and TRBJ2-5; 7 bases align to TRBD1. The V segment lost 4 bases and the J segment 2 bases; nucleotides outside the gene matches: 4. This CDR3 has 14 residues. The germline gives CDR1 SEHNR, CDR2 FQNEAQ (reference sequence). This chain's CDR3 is CASSYDRVQETQYF. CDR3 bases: TGTGCCAGCAGCTATGACAGGGTGCAAGAGACCCAGTACTTC.

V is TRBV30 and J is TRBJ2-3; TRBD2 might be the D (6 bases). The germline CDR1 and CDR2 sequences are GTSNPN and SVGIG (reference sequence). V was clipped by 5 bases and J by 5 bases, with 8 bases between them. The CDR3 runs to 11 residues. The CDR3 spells CAWAGGDTQYF. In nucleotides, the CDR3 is TGTGCCTGGGCCGGGGGAGATACGCAGTATTTT.

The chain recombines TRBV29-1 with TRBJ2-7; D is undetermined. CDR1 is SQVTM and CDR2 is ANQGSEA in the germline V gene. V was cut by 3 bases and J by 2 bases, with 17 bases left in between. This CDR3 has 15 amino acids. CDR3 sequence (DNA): TGCAGCGTTGAGGGTGGCAGGTGCCCTCCCTACGAGCAGTACTTC. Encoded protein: CSVEGGRCPPYEQYF.

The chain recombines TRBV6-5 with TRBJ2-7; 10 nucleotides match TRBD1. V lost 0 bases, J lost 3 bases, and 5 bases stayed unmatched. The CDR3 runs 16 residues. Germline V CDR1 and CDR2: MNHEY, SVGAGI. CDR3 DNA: TGTGCCAGCAGTTACTCGCCGGGACAGGGGCTCTACGAGCAGTACTTC. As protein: CASSYSPGQGLYEQYF.

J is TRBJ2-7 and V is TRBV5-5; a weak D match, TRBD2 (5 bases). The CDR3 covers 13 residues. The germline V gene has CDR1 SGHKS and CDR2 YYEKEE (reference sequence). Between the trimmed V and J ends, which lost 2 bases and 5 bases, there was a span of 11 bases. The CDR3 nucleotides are TGTGCCAGCAGCTTTGGGGAGACGAACGAGCAGTACTTC. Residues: CASSFGETNEQYF.

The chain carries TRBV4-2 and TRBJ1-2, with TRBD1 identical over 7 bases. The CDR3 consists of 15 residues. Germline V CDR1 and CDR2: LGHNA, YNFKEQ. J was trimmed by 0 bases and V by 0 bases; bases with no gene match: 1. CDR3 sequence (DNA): TGTGCCAGCAGCCAAGATGGGACAGCTAACTATGGCTACACCTTC. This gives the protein CASSQDGTANYGYTF.

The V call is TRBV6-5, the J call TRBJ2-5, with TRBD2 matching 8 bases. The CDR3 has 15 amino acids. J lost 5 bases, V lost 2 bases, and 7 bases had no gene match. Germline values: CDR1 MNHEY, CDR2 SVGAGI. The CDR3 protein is CASSYRGGRGETQYF. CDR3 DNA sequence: TGTGCCAGCAGTTACCGCGGGGGGCGCGGGGAGACCCAGTACTTC.